A selection of T cell receptor beta chains follows, all from one sample in a study of blood T cell repertoires in COVID-19. Assay: immunoSEQ multiplex PCR; the TCRdb copy retains only in-frame clones and omits some. The repertoire holds around 120,000 clones, with 85% as singletons. What was sequenced was peripheral blood. The receptors were sampled from a man of 80 years or more with acute or convalescent COVID-19. CDR3s include the opening cysteine and the closing phenylalanine or tryptophan. The D gene is left open where the match is weak. Some rows mark clone size as missing; the rest say once, few, many or name a class of expanded clone.

d_gene: .; abundance: .; len: 12; j_gene: TRBJ1-2; v_gene: TRBV28; CDR3aa: CASRNLLQTDTF; CDR3nt: TGTGCCAGCAGGAATTTATTACAGACGGACACCTTC
d_gene: .; abundance: .; len: 15; j_gene: TRBJ1-5; v_gene: TRBV6-6; CDR3aa: CASSYSGEGNQPQHF; CDR3nt: TGTGCCAGCAGTTACTCAGGGGAAGGCAATCAGCCCCAGCATTTT
d_gene: .; abundance: .; len: 13; j_gene: TRBJ2-7; v_gene: TRBV18; CDR3aa: CASSVADNYEQYF; CDR3nt: TGTGCCAGCTCAGTAGCTGATAACTACGAGCAGTACTTC
d_gene: .; abundance: .; len: 17; j_gene: TRBJ1-1; v_gene: TRBV5-1; CDR3aa: CASSLLEGRVRDTEAFF; CDR3nt: TGCGCCAGCAGCTTGCTTGAGGGGAGGGTTAGGGACACTGAAGCTTTCTTT
d_gene: .; abundance: few; len: 14; j_gene: TRBJ2-7; v_gene: TRBV11-2; CDR3aa: CASSSTQGPHEQYF; CDR3nt: TGTGCCAGCAGCTCCACACAGGGTCCCCACGAGCAGTACTTC
d_gene: .; abundance: .; len: 13; j_gene: TRBJ1-1; v_gene: TRBV3-1/TRBV3-2; CDR3aa: CASSQGGITEAFF; CDR3nt: TGTGCCAGCAGCCAAGGCGGGATAACTGAAGCTTTCTTT
d_gene: TRBD2; abundance: .; len: 16; j_gene: TRBJ2-7; v_gene: TRBV7-2; CDR3aa: CASSGLPGTSGNEQYF; CDR3nt: TGTGCCAGCAGCGGCCTCCCCGGGACTAGCGGGAACGAGCAGTACTTC
d_gene: .; abundance: .; len: 16; j_gene: TRBJ2-1; v_gene: TRBV7-2; CDR3aa: CASSPPLASSYNEQFF; CDR3nt: TGTGCCAGCAGCCCTCCTCTAGCTAGCTCCTACAATGAGCAGTTCTTC
d_gene: TRBD1; abundance: .; len: 13; j_gene: TRBJ2-5; v_gene: TRBV11-2; CDR3aa: CASSGWDRETQYF; CDR3nt: TGTGCCAGCAGCGGATGGGACAGAGAGACCCAGTACTTC
d_gene: .; abundance: .; len: 14; j_gene: TRBJ2-7; v_gene: TRBV27; CDR3aa: CASSLSWQTYEQYF; CDR3nt: TGTGCCAGCAGTTTATCCTGGCAAACCTACGAGCAGTACTTC
d_gene: TRBD1; abundance: once; len: 17; j_gene: TRBJ1-3; v_gene: TRBV19; CDR3aa: CASSILGQVGSGNTIYF; CDR3nt: TGTGCCAGTAGTATCCTCGGACAGGTCGGCTCTGGAAACACCATATATTTT
d_gene: .; abundance: .; len: 14; j_gene: TRBJ2-7; v_gene: TRBV11-2; CDR3aa: CASSINRVGSEQYF; CDR3nt: TGTGCCAGCAGTATCAACAGGGTGGGTTCCGAGCAGTACTTC
d_gene: TRBD1; abundance: once; len: 13; j_gene: TRBJ2-7; v_gene: TRBV27; CDR3aa: CATSGQNTYEQYF; CDR3nt: TGTGCCACCTCGGGACAGAACACCTACGAGCAGTACTTC
d_gene: TRBD1; abundance: once; len: 16; j_gene: TRBJ1-5; v_gene: TRBV2; CDR3aa: CASSASRTGEGQPQHF; CDR3nt: TGTGCCAGCAGTGCCAGCAGGACAGGGGAGGGTCAGCCCCAGCATTTT
d_gene: TRBD1; abundance: .; len: 14; j_gene: TRBJ1-4; v_gene: TRBV28; CDR3aa: CASSLTGLIEKLFF; CDR3nt: TGTGCCAGCAGTTTGACAGGGTTAATCGAAAAACTGTTTTTT
d_gene: TRBD1; abundance: .; len: 14; j_gene: TRBJ1-3; v_gene: TRBV7-3; CDR3aa: CASSSTGLADTIYF; CDR3nt: TGTGCCAGCAGCTCGACAGGGTTGGCAGACACCATATATTTT
d_gene: TRBD2; abundance: .; len: 14; j_gene: TRBJ2-7; v_gene: TRBV20-1; CDR3aa: CSASKREGPYEQYF; CDR3nt: TGCAGTGCTAGTAAGCGGGAGGGTCCCTACGAGCAGTACTTC
d_gene: TRBD1; abundance: .; len: 18; j_gene: TRBJ1-2; v_gene: TRBV3-1/TRBV3-2; CDR3aa: CASSQDRHKNRGLEGYTF; CDR3nt: TGTGCCAGCAGCCAAGATCGCCACAAAAACAGGGGGCTGGAGGGCTACACCTTC
d_gene: .; abundance: .; len: 13; j_gene: TRBJ1-2; v_gene: TRBV12-3/TRBV12-4; CDR3aa: CASRNTGLYGYTF; CDR3nt: TGTGCCAGCAGGAATACAGGGCTCTATGGCTACACCTTC
d_gene: .; abundance: .; len: 13; j_gene: TRBJ1-1; v_gene: TRBV10-3; CDR3aa: CAIMESLRSEAFF; CDR3nt: TGTGCCATCATGGAGTCTCTACGGTCTGAAGCTTTCTTT
d_gene: .; abundance: once; len: 17; j_gene: TRBJ2-6; v_gene: TRBV4-1; CDR3aa: CASSRLDSSIEANVLTF; CDR3nt: TGCGCCAGCAGCCGCCTCGACAGTTCAATAGAGGCCAACGTCCTGACTTTC
d_gene: .; abundance: once; len: 15; j_gene: TRBJ2-3; v_gene: TRBV6-4; CDR3aa: CASSGVGGNTDTQYF; CDR3nt: TGTGCCAGCAGTGGCGTCGGGGGAAACACAGATACGCAGTATTTT
d_gene: .; abundance: .; len: 14; j_gene: TRBJ1-2; v_gene: TRBV5-4; CDR3aa: CASSADTLTYGYTF; CDR3nt: TGTGCCAGCAGCGCGGACACCCTTACCTATGGCTACACCTTC
d_gene: TRBD2; abundance: .; len: 16; j_gene: TRBJ2-1; v_gene: TRBV7-2; CDR3aa: CASSLASSGRYNEQFF; CDR3nt: TGTGCCAGCAGCTTAGCTTCGAGCGGGAGGTACAATGAGCAGTTCTTC
d_gene: TRBD1; abundance: .; len: 15; j_gene: TRBJ2-7; v_gene: TRBV5-1; CDR3aa: CASSSGQGGSYEQYF; CDR3nt: TGCGCCAGCAGCTCCGGACAGGGGGGCTCCTACGAGCAGTACTTC
d_gene: TRBD1; abundance: .; len: 16; j_gene: TRBJ1-2; v_gene: TRBV3-1/TRBV3-2; CDR3aa: CASSPLTGTGGIRYTF; CDR3nt: TGTGCCAGCAGCCCACTTACCGGGACAGGGGGCATTCGCTACACCTTC
d_gene: TRBD1; abundance: .; len: 15; j_gene: TRBJ1-4; v_gene: TRBV6-6; CDR3aa: CASSGQGAVKGKLFF; CDR3nt: TGTGCCAGCAGTGGACAGGGGGCGGTGAAAGGGAAACTGTTTTTT
d_gene: TRBD1; abundance: .; len: 15; j_gene: TRBJ2-2; v_gene: TRBV7-2; CDR3aa: CASSLAYRGTGELFF; CDR3nt: TGTGCCAGCAGCTTAGCGTACAGGGGCACCGGGGAGCTGTTTTTT
d_gene: .; abundance: .; len: 12; j_gene: TRBJ1-5; v_gene: TRBV12-3/TRBV12-4; CDR3aa: CASSLNGQPQHF; CDR3nt: TGTGCCAGCAGTTTAAACGGTCAGCCCCAGCATTTT
d_gene: .; abundance: few; len: 13; j_gene: TRBJ2-6; v_gene: TRBV29-1; CDR3aa: CSARGSGANVLTF; CDR3nt: TGCAGCGCCAGGGGATCTGGGGCCAACGTCCTGACTTTC
d_gene: .; abundance: once; len: 15; j_gene: TRBJ1-1; v_gene: TRBV10-2; CDR3aa: CASGPRGGVNTEAFF; CDR3nt: TGCGCCAGCGGCCCGAGGGGGGGAGTGAACACTGAAGCTTTCTTT
d_gene: TRBD2; abundance: .; len: 16; j_gene: TRBJ2-1; v_gene: TRBV5-4; CDR3aa: CASSFSGTSGGNEQFF; CDR3nt: TGTGCCAGCAGCTTCTCCGGGACTAGCGGGGGTAATGAGCAGTTCTTC
d_gene: .; abundance: .; len: 18; j_gene: TRBJ2-3; v_gene: TRBV9; CDR3aa: CASSALEETTRSTDTQYF; CDR3nt: TGTGCCAGCAGCGCCTTGGAGGAGACCACAAGGAGTACAGATACGCAGTATTTT
d_gene: .; abundance: .; len: 14; j_gene: TRBJ2-5; v_gene: TRBV2; CDR3aa: CASSVRGSGETQYF; CDR3nt: TGTGCCAGCAGTGTACGGGGGTCTGGGGAGACCCAGTACTTC
d_gene: .; abundance: .; len: 14; j_gene: TRBJ2-7; v_gene: TRBV12-2; CDR3aa: CASRLVGRLYEQYF; CDR3nt: TGTGCAAGTCGCTTAGTTGGCAGACTCTACGAGCAGTACTTC
d_gene: .; abundance: .; len: 12; j_gene: TRBJ2-7; v_gene: TRBV4-1; CDR3aa: CASSQEPGEQYF; CDR3nt: TGCGCCAGCAGCCAAGAACCAGGGGAGCAGTACTTC
d_gene: TRBD1; abundance: .; len: 14; j_gene: TRBJ2-2; v_gene: TRBV6-1; CDR3aa: CASSERGRAGELFF; CDR3nt: TGTGCCAGCAGTGAAAGGGGGCGGGCCGGGGAGCTGTTTTTT
d_gene: TRBD1; abundance: .; len: 14; j_gene: TRBJ1-2; v_gene: TRBV28; CDR3aa: CASSRQGLSGGYTF; CDR3nt: TGTGCCAGCAGTCGACAGGGGTTATCGGGTGGCTACACCTTC
d_gene: .; abundance: once; len: 16; j_gene: TRBJ1-3; v_gene: TRBV27; CDR3aa: CASSLSSGVAGNTIYF; CDR3nt: TGTGCCAGCAGTTTATCGTCCGGGGTTGCTGGAAACACCATATATTTT
d_gene: TRBD2; abundance: .; len: 16; j_gene: TRBJ2-7; v_gene: TRBV3-1/TRBV3-2; CDR3aa: CASSHGTSGRPDEQYF; CDR3nt: TGTGCCAGCAGCCATGGGACTAGCGGGAGGCCCGACGAGCAGTACTTC
d_gene: .; abundance: .; len: 13; j_gene: TRBJ1-1; v_gene: TRBV29-1; CDR3aa: CSVKTALNTEAFF; CDR3nt: TGCAGCGTTAAGACAGCGCTGAACACTGAAGCTTTCTTT
d_gene: TRBD2; abundance: medium-sized; len: 19; j_gene: TRBJ2-5; v_gene: TRBV4-3; CDR3aa: CASSQDLQTSGTGGETQYF; CDR3nt: TGCGCCAGCAGCCAAGATCTACAAACTAGCGGTACGGGGGGAGAGACCCAGTACTTC
d_gene: TRBD1; abundance: .; len: 13; j_gene: TRBJ1-2; v_gene: TRBV3-1/TRBV3-2; CDR3aa: CASSQGTGKGYTF; CDR3nt: TGTGCCAGCAGCCAAGGGACAGGGAAAGGCTACACCTTC
d_gene: TRBD2; abundance: .; len: 14; j_gene: TRBJ2-3; v_gene: TRBV29-1; CDR3aa: CSVSSGSFTDTQYF; CDR3nt: TGCAGCGTCTCAAGCGGGAGTTTCACAGATACGCAGTATTTT
d_gene: .; abundance: .; len: 15; j_gene: TRBJ1-3; v_gene: TRBV9; CDR3aa: CASSSLQGVGNTIYF; CDR3nt: TGTGCCAGCAGCTCCCTGCAGGGCGTTGGAAACACCATATATTTT
d_gene: .; abundance: .; len: 14; j_gene: TRBJ1-1; v_gene: TRBV28; CDR3aa: CASSPQGLNTEAFF; CDR3nt: TGTGCCAGCAGTCCACAGGGTTTAAACACTGAAGCTTTCTTT
d_gene: .; abundance: .; len: 16; j_gene: TRBJ1-6; v_gene: TRBV3-1/TRBV3-2; CDR3aa: CASSQGGGGAGSPLHF; CDR3nt: TGTGCCAGCAGCCAAGGAGGGGGGGGAGCCGGCTCACCCCTCCACTTT
d_gene: TRBD1; abundance: .; len: 16; j_gene: TRBJ2-1; v_gene: TRBV5-6; CDR3aa: CASSSGQGRSYNEQFF; CDR3nt: TGTGCCAGCAGCTCGGGACAGGGGCGATCCTACAATGAGCAGTTCTTC
d_gene: .; abundance: .; len: 15; j_gene: TRBJ1-2; v_gene: TRBV30; CDR3aa: CAWSLAGGQGYGYTF; CDR3nt: TGTGCCTGGAGCCTCGCGGGGGGGCAAGGCTATGGCTACACCTTC
d_gene: .; abundance: .; len: 15; j_gene: TRBJ1-6; v_gene: TRBV5-4; CDR3aa: CASSLDLQGGSPLHF; CDR3nt: TGTGCCAGCAGCTTGGACTTACAGGGTGGTTCACCCCTCCACTTT
d_gene: .; abundance: .; len: 12; j_gene: TRBJ1-1; v_gene: TRBV6-6; CDR3aa: CASSPLRNEAFF; CDR3nt: TGTGCCAGCAGCCCTCTTAGAAATGAAGCTTTCTTT